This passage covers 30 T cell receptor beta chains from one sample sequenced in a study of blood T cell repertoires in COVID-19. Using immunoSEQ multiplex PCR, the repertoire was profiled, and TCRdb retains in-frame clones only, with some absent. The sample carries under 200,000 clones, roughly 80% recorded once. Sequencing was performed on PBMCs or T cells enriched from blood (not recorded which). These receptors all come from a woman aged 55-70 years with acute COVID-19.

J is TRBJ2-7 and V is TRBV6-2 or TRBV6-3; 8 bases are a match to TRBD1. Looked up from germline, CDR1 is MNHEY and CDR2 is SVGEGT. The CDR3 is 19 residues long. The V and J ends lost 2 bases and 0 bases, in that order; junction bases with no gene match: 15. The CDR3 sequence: CASSYRSGQGFYSSYEQYF. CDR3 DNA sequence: TGTGCCAGCAGTTACCGTTCCGGACAGGGCTTCTACAGCTCCTACGAGCAGTACTTC.

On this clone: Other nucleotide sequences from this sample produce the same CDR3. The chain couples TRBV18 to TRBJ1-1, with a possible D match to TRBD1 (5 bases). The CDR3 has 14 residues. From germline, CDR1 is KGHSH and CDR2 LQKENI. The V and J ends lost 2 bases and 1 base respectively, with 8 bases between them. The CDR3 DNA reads TGTGCCAGCTCACCAGGACAAGGGAACACTGAAGCTTTCTTT. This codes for CASSPGQGNTEAFF.

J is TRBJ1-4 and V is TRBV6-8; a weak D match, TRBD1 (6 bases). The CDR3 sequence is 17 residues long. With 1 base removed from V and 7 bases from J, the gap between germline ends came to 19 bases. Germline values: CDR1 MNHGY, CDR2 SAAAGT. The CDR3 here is CASSYFINRDSSEKLFF. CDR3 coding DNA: TGTGCCAGCAGTTACTTTATTAACAGGGATTCTAGTGAAAAACTGTTTTTT.

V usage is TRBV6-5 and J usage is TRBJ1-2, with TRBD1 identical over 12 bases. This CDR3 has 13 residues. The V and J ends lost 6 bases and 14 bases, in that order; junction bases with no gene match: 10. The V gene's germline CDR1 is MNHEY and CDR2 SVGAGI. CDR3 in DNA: TGTGCCAGCAGCTCACCCGGGACAGGGGGCAGTACCTTC. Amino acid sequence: CASSSPGTGGSTF.

The CDR3 region is CASSGGQGSSYEQYF. The CDR3 nucleotides read TGTGCCAGCAGCGGGGGACAGGGGAGCTCCTACGAGCAGTACTTC. The V call is TRBV6-5, the J call TRBJ2-7, with TRBD1 matching 10 bases. The CDR3 extends over 15 amino acids. Germline V gene sequence: CDR1 MNHEY, CDR2 SVGAGI. V was pared by 6 bases and J by 0 bases, with 5 bases of the junction left unmatched.

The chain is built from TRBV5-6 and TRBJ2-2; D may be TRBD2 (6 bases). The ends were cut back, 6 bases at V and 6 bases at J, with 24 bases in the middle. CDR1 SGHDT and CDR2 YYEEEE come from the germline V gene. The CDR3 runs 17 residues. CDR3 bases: TGTGCCAGCATACTATTGGATGGACTCCGGGGGTCCGGGGAGCTGTTTTTT. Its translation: CASILLDGLRGSGELFF.

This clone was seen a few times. In DNA form, the CDR3 reads TGCGCCAGCAGCGTCTTACAGGGTTTGTCACCCCTCCACTTT. Its protein product is CASSVLQGLSPLHF. The chain combines TRBV5-1 with TRBJ1-6; D perhaps matches TRBD1 (6 bases). CDR1 and CDR2 from the germline V gene are SGHRS and YFSETQ. V dropped 4 bases and J dropped 10 bases, with 15 bases sitting between them. The CDR3 length is 14 residues.

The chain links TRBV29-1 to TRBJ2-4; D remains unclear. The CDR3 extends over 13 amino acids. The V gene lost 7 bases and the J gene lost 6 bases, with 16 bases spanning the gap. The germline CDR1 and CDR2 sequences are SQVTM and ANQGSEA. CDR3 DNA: TGCAGCGGGAACACCCAGCCGGGAAACATTCAGTACTTC. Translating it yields CSGNTQPGNIQYF.

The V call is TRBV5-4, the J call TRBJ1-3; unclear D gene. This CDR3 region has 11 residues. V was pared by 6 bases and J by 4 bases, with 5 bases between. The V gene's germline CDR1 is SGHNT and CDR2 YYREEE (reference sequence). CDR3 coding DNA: TGTGCCAGCACCGCGGGAAACACCATATATTTT. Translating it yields CASTAGNTIYF. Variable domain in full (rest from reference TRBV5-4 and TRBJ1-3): ETGVTQSPTHLIKTRGQQVTLRCSSQSGHNTVSWYQQALGQGPQFIFQYYREEENGRGNFPPRFSGLQFPNYSSELNVNALELDDSALYLCASTAGNTIYFGEGSWLTVV.

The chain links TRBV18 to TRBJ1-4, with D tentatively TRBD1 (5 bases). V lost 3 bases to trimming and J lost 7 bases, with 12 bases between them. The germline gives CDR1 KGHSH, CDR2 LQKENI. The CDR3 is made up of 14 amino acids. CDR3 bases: TGTGCCAGCTCACCCTGGTCGGGGGGTGAAAAACTGTTTTTT. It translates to CASSPWSGGEKLFF.

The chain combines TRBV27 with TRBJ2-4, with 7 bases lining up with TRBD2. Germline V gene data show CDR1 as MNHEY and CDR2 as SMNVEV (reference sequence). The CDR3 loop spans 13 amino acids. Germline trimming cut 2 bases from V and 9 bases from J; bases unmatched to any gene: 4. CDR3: CASSLSGASIQYF. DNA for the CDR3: TGTGCCAGCAGTTTAAGCGGGGCTTCCATTCAGTACTTC.

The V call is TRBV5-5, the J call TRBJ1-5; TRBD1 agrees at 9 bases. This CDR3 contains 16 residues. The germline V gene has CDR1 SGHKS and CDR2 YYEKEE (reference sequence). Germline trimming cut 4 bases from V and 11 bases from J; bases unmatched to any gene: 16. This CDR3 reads CASSATGTGQGLSQHF. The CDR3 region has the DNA TGTGCCAGCAGCGCAACCGGGACGGGACAGGGACTGTCCCAGCATTTT.

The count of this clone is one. CDR3: CASSFTDRAGGYTF. In DNA form, the CDR3 reads TGTGCCAGCAGTTTCACGGACAGGGCGGGGGGCTACACCTTC. The chain has TRBV27 and TRBJ1-2; 8 nucleotides agree with TRBD1. V shed 3 bases and J 8 bases; nucleotides not matched to a gene: 8. CDR1 and CDR2 (germline): MNHEY, SMNVEV (reference sequence). CDR3 size: 14 residues.

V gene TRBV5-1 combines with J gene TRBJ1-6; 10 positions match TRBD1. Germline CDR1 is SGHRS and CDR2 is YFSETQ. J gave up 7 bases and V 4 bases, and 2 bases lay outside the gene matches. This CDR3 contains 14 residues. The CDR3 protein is CASSAGQGNSPLHF. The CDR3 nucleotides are TGCGCCAGCAGCGCGGGACAGGGGAATTCACCCCTCCACTTT. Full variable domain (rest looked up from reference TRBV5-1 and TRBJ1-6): KAGVTQTPRYLIKTRGQQVTLSCSPISGHRSVSWYQQTPGQGLQFLFEYFSETQRNKGNFPGRFSGRQFSNSRSEMNVSTLELGDSALYLCASSAGQGNSPLHFGNGTRLTVT.

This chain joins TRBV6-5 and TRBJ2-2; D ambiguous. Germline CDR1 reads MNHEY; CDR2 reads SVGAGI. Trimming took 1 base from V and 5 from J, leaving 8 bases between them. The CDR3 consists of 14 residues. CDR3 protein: CASSYFVVTGELFF. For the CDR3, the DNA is TGTGCCAGCAGTTACTTTGTCGTAACCGGGGAGCTGTTTTTT.

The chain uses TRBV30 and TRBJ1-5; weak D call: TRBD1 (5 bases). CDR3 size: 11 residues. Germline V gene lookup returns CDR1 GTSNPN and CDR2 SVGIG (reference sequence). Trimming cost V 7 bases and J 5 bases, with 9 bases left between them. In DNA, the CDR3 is TGTGCCTCGGGCAGGGATCAGCCCCAGCATTTT. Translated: CASGRDQPQHF.

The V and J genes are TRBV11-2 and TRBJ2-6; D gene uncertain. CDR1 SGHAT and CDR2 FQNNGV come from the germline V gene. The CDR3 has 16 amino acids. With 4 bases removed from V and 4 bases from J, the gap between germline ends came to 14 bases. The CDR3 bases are TGTGCCAGCAGCTCCCTCTCGGTCCTCGGGGCCAACGTCCTGACTTTC. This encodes CASSSLSVLGANVLTF. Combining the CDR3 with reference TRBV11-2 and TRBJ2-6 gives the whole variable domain EAGVAQSPRYKIIEKRQSVAFWCNPISGHATLYWYQQILGQGPKLLIQFQNNGVVDDSQLPKDRFSAERLKGVDSTLKIQPAKLEDSAVYLCASSSLSVLGANVLTFGAGSRLTVL.

CDR3: CATAESGGLGDTF. The CDR3 nucleotides are TGTGCCACCGCGGAGTCCGGGGGGCTTGGGGACACCTTC. V usage is TRBV19 and J usage is TRBJ1-2, with a possible D match to TRBD1 (6 bases). Germline V CDR1 and CDR2: LNHDA, SQIVND (reference sequence). The CDR3 extends over 13 amino acids. V dropped 10 bases and J dropped 12 bases, with 24 bases sitting between them.

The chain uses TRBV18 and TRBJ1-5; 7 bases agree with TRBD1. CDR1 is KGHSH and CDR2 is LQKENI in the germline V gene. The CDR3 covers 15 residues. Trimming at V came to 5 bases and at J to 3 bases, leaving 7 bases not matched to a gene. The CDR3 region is CASSSSTGDNQPQHF. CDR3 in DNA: TGTGCCAGCTCATCGTCTACAGGGGACAATCAGCCCCAGCATTTT.

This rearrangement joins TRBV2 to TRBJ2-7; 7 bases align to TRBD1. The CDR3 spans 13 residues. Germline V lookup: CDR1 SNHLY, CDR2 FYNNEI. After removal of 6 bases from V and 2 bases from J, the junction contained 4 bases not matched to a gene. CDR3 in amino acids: CASSRDRAYEQYF. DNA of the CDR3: TGTGCCAGCAGCCGTGACAGGGCCTACGAGCAGTACTTC.

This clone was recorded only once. The DNA of the CDR3 is TGTGCCAGCAGTGAAAGAGGGCGGTTTGAAAAACTGTTTTTT. Residues: CASSERGRFEKLFF. The chain has TRBV25-1 and TRBJ1-4; no clear D. The V end was cut by 2 bases, the J end by 7 bases, with 11 bases between. The length of the CDR3 is 14 residues. Germline V gene lookup returns CDR1 MGHDK and CDR2 SYGVNS. Full variable domain (rest looked up from reference TRBV25-1 and TRBJ1-4): EADIYQTPRYLVIGTGKKITLECSQTMGHDKMYWYQQDPGMELHLIHYSYGVNSTEKGDLSSESTVSRIRTEHFPLTLESARPSHTSQYLCASSERGRFEKLFFGSGTQLSVL.

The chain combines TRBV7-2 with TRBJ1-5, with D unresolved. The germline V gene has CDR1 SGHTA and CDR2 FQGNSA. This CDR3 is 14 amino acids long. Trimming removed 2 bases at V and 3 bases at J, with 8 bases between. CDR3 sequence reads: CASSLRGNNQPQHF. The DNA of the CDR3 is TGTGCCAGCAGCTTAAGAGGGAACAATCAGCCCCAGCATTTT.

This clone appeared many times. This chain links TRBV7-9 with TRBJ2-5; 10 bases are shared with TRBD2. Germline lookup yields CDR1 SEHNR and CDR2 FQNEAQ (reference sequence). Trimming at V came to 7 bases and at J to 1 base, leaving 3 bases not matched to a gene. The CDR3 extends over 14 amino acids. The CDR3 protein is CASKEREGQETQYF. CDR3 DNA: TGTGCCAGCAAGGAGCGGGAGGGCCAAGAGACCCAGTACTTC. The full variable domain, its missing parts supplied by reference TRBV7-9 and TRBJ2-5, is DTGVSQNPRHKITKRGQNVTFRCDPISEHNRLYWYRQTLGQGPEFLTYFQNEAQLEKSRLLSDRFSAERPKGSFSTLEIQRTEQGDSAMYLCASKEREGQETQYFGPGTRLLVL.

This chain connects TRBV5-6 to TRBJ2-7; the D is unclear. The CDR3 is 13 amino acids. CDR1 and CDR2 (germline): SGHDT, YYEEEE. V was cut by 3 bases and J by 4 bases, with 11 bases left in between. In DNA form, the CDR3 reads TGTGCCAGCAGCTGGAGTTCTAGGTACGAGCAGTACTTC. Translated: CASSWSSRYEQYF.

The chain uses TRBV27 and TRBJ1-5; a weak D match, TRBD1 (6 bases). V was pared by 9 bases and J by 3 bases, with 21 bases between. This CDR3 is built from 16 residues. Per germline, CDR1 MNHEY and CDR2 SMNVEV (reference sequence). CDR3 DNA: TGTGCCAGTCGAAAACTAAATGGGGGCGACAATCAGCCCCAGCATTTT. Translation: CASRKLNGGDNQPQHF.

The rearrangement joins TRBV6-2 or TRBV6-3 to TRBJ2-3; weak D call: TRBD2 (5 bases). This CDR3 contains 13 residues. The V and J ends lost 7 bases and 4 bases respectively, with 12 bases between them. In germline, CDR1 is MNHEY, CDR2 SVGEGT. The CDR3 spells CASTPADADTQYF. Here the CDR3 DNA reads TGTGCCAGCACCCCAGCGGACGCAGATACGCAGTATTTT.

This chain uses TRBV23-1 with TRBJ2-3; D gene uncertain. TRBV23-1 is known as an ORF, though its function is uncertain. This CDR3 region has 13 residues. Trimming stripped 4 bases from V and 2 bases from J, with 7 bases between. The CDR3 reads CASSRPHTDTQYF. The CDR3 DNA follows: TGCGCCAGCAGTCGGCCCCACACAGATACGCAGTATTTT.

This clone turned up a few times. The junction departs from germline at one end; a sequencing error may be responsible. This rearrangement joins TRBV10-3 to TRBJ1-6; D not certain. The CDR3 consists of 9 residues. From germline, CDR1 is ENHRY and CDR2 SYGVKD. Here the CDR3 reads CATSPPLHF. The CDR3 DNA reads TGTGCCACCAGTCCTCCCCTCCACTTT.

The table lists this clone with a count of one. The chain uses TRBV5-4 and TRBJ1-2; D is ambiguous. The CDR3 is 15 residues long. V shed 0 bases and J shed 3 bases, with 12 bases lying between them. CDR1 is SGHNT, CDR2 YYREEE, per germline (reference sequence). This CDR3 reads CASSLGVQADYGYTF. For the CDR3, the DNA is TGTGCCAGCAGCTTGGGGGTCCAGGCAGACTATGGCTACACCTTC.

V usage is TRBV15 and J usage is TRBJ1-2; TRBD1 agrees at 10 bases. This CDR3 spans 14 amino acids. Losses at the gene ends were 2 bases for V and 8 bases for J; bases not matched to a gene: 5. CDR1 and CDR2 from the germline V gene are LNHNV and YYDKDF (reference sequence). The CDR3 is CATSRYGQGGGYTF. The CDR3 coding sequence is TGTGCCACCAGCAGATACGGACAGGGGGGAGGCTACACCTTC.